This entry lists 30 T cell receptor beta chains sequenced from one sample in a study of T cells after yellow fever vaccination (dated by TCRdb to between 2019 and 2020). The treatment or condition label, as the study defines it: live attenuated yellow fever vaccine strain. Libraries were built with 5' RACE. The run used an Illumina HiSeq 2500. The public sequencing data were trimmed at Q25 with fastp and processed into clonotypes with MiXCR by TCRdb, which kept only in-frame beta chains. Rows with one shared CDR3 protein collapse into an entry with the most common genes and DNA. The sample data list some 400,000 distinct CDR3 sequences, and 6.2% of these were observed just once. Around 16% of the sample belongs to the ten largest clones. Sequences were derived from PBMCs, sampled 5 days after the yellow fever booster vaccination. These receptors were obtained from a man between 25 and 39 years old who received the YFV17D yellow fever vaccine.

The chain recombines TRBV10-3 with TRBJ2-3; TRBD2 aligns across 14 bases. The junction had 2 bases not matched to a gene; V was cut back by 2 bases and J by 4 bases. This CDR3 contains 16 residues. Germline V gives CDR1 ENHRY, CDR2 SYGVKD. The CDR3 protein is CAISEGGLAGADTQYF. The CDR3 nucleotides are TGTGCCATCAGTGAGGGGGGACTAGCGGGAGCAGATACGCAGTATTTT.

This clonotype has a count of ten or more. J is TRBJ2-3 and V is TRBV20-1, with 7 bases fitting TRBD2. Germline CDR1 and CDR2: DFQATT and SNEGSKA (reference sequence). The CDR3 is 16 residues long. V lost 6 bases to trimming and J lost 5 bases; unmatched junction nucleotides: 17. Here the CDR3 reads CSARRGVAGLGDTQYF. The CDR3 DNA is TGCAGTGCAAGACGGGGGGTGGCGGGACTGGGAGATACGCAGTATTTT.

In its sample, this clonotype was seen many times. The CDR3 coding sequence is TGCAGTGCTGCCCCGCCCCGCACAACTAATGAAAAACTGTTTTTT. This gives the protein CSAAPPRTTNEKLFF. This sequence joins TRBV20-1 and TRBJ1-4; D not certain. V lost 5 bases and J 0 bases, leaving 13 bases between the germline ends. The germline V gene has CDR1 DFQATT and CDR2 SNEGSKA (reference sequence). The CDR3 has 15 amino acids.

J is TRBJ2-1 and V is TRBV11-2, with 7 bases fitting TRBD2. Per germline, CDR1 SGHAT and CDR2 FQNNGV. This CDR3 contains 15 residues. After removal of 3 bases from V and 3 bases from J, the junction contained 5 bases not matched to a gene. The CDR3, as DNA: TGTGCCAGCAGCTTGAAGCAGCGGGACTACAATGAGCAGTTCTTC. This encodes CASSLKQRDYNEQFF.

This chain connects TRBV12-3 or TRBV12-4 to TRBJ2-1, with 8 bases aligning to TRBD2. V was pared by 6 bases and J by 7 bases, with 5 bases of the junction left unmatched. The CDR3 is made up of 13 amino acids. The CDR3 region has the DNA TGTGCCAGCAGGCTTAGCGGGAATAATGAGCAGTTCTTC. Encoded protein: CASRLSGNNEQFF.

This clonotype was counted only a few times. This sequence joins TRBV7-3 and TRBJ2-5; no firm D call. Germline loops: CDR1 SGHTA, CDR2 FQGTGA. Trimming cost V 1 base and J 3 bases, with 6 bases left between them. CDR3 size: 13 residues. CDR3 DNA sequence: TGTGCCAGCAGCTTAAGGGCGAAAGAGACCCAGTACTTC. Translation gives CASSLRAKETQYF.

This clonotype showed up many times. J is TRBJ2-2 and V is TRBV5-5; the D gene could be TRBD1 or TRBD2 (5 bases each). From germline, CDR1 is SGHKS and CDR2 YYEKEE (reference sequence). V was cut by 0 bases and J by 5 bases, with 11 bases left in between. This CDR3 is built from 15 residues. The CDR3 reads CASSLAGRYTGELFF. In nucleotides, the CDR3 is TGTGCCAGCAGCTTGGCGGGGCGGTATACCGGGGAGCTGTTTTTT.

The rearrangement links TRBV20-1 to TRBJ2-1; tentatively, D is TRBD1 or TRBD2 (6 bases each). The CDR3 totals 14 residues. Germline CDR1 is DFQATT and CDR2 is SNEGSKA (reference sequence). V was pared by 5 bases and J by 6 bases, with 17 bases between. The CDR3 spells CSAGVVPGANEQFF. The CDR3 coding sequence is TGCAGTGCTGGGGTGGTACCGGGGGCCAATGAGCAGTTCTTC.

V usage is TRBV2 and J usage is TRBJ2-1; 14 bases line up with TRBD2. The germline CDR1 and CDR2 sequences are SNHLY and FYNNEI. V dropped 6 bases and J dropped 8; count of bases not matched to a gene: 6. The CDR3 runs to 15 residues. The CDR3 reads CASRSGTSGSHEQFF. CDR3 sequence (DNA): TGTGCCAGCAGATCGGGGACTAGCGGGAGCCATGAGCAGTTCTTC.

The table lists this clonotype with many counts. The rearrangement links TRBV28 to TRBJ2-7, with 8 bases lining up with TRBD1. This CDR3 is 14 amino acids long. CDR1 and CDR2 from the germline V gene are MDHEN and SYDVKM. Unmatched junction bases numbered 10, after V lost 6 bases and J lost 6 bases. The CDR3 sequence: CASRSPGTGVEQYF. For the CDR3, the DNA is TGTGCCAGCAGAAGCCCCGGGACAGGAGTCGAGCAGTACTTC.

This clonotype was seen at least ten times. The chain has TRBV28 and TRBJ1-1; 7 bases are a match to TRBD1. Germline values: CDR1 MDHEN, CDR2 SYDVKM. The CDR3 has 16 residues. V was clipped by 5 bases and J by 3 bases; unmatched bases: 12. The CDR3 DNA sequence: TGTGCCAGCAGTACTACCCCGACAGGGATGGACACTGAAGCTTTCTTT. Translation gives CASSTTPTGMDTEAFF. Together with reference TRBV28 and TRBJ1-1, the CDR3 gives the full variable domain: DVKVTQSSRYLVKRTGEKVFLECVQDMDHENMFWYRQDPGLGLRLIYFSYDVKMKEKGDIPEGYSVSREKKERFSLILESASTNQTSMYLCASSTTPTGMDTEAFFGQGTRLTVV.

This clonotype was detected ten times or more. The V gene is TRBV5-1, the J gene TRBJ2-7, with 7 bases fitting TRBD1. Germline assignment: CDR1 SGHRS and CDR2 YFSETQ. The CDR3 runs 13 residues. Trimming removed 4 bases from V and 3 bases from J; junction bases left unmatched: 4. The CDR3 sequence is CASSNRGFYEQYF. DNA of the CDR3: TGCGCCAGCAGCAACAGGGGTTTCTACGAGCAGTACTTC.

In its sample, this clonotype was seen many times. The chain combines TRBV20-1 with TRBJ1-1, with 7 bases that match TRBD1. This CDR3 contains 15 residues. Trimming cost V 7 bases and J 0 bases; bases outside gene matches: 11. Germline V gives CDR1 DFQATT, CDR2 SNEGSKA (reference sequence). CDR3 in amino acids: CSVTQTGTMNTEAFF. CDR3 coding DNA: TGCAGTGTCACGCAGACAGGGACGATGAACACTGAAGCTTTCTTT.

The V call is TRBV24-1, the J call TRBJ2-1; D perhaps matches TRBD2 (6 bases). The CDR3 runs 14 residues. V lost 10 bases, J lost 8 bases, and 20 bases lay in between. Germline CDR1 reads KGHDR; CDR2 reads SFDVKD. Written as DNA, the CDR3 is TGTGCCACTAGCCTGGGGAACTGGAGGGATGAGCAGTTCTTC. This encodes CATSLGNWRDEQFF.

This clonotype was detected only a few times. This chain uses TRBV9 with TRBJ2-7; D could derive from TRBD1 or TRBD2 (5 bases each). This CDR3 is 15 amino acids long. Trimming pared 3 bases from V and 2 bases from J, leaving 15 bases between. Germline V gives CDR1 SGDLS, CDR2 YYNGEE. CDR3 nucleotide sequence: TGTGCCAGCAGCGCCTTGGGGGACCCCACCTACGAGCAGTACTTC. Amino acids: CASSALGDPTYEQYF.

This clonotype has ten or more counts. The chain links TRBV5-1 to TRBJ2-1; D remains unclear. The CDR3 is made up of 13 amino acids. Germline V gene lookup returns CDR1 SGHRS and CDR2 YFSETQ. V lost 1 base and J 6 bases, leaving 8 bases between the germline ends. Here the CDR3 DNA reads TGCGCCAGCAGCTTGCTACAGAGCAATGAGCAGTTCTTC. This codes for CASSLLQSNEQFF.

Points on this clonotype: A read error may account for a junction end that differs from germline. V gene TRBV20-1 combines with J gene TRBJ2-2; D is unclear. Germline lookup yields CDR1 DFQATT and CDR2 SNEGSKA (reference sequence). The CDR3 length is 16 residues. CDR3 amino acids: CCAPRLDDGNTGELFF. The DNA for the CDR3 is TGCTGTGCCCCGCGCCTAGACGACGGCAACACCGGGGAGCTGTTTTTT.

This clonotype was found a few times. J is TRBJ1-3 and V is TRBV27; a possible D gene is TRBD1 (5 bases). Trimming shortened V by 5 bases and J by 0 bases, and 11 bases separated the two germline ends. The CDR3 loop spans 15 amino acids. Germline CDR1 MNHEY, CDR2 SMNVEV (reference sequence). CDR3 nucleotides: TGTGCCAGCAGTCCCGGGGGGAGCTCTGGAAACACCATATATTTT. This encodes CASSPGGSSGNTIYF.

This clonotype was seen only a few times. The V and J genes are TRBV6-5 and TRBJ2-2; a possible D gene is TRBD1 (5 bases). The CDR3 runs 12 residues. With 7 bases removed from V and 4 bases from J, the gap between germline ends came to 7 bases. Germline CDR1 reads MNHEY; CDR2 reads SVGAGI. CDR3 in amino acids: CASKDSTGELFF. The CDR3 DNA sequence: TGTGCCAGCAAAGACAGCACCGGGGAGCTGTTTTTT.

The CDR3 here is CASSADAREQYF. The CDR3 nucleotides read TGTGCCAGCAGTGCGGACGCTCGGGAGCAGTACTTC. The V gene is TRBV7-6, the J gene TRBJ2-7; unclear D gene. This CDR3 spans 12 amino acids. CDR1 is SGHVS and CDR2 is FNYEAQ in the germline V gene. V was trimmed by 6 bases and J by 7 bases, leaving 13 bases between them.

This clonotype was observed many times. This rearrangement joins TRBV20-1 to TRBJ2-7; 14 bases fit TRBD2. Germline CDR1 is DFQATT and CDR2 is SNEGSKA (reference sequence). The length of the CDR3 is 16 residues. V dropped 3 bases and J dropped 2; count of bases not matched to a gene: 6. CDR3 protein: CSASPWTSGRPYEQYF. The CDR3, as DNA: TGCAGTGCTAGTCCCTGGACTAGCGGGAGGCCCTACGAGCAGTACTTC.

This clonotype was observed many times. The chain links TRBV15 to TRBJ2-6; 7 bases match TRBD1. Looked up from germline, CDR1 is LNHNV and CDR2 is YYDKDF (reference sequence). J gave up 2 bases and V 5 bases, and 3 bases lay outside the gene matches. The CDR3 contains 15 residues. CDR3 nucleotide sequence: TGTGCCACCAGCGGCACAGGGGCTGGGGCCAACGTCCTGACTTTC. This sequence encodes CATSGTGAGANVLTF.

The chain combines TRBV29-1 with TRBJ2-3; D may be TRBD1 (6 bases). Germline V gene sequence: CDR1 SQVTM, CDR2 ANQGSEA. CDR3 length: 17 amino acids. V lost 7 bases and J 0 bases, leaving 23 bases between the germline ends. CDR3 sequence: CSARAQGLHSSTDTQYF. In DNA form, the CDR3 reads TGCAGCGCAAGGGCCCAGGGGCTCCACTCGAGCACAGATACGCAGTATTTT.

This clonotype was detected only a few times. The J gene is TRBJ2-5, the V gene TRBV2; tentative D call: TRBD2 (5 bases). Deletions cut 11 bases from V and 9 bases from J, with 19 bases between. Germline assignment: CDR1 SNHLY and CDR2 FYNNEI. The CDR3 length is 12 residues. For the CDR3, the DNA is TGTGCCTGCTACGAGGGAGTCGTTGCCCAGTACTTC. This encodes CACYEGVVAQYF. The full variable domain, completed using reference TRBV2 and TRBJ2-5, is EPEVTQTPSHQVTQMGQEVILRCVPISNHLYFYWYRQILGQKVEFLVSFYNNEISEKSEIFDDQFSVERPDGSNFTLKIRSTKLEDSAMYFCACYEGVVAQYFGPGTRLLVL.

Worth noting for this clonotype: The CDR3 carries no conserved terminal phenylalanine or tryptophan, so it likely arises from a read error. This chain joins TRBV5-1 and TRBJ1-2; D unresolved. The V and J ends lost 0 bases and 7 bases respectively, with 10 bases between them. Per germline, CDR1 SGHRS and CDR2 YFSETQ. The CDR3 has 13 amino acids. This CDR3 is CASSLDGEGGYTL. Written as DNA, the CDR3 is TGCGCCAGCAGCTTGGATGGAGAGGGTGGCTACACCTTG.

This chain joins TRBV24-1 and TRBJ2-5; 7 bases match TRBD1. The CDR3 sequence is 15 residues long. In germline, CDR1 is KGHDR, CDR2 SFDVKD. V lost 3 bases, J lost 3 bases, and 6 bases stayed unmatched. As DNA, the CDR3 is TGTGCCACCAGTGATACACTTGACAGGGAAGAGACCCAGTACTTC. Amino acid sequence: CATSDTLDREETQYF.

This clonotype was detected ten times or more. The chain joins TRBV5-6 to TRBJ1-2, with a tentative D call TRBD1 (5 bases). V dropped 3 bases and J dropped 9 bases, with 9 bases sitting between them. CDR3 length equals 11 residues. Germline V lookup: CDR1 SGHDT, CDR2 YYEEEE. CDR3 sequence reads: CASSSEGSYTF. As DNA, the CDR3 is TGTGCCAGCAGCTCTGAGGGGAGCTACACCTTC.

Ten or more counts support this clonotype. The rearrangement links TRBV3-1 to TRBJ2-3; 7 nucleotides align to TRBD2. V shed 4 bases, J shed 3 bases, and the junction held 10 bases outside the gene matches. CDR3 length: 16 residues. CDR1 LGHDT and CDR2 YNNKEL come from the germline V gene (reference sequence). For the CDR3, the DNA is TGTGCCAGCAGCCCGGCTGGCGGGAGAACGACAGATACGCAGTATTTT. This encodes CASSPAGGRTTDTQYF.

CDR3 protein: CASSQEDRGVGYTF. CDR3 bases: TGCGCCAGCAGCCAAGAGGACAGAGGGGTCGGCTACACCTTC. The chain employs TRBV4-3 and TRBJ1-2; TRBD1 might be the D (6 bases). This CDR3 region has 14 residues. Germline CDR1 reads LGHNA; CDR2 reads YSLEER. V was shortened by 0 bases and J by 8 bases, with 13 bases between the two germline ends.

This CDR3 is CASSLLGLAGSDTQYF. The CDR3 DNA reads TGTGCCAGCAGCCTCCTGGGACTAGCGGGTAGCGATACGCAGTATTTT. The chain joins TRBV7-2 to TRBJ2-3; TRBD2 aligns across 12 bases. V gave up 5 bases and J gave up 6 bases; unmatched junction bases: 9. CDR3 length: 16 amino acids. CDR1 SGHTA and CDR2 FQGNSA come from the germline V gene.